These 19 T cell receptor beta chains were all obtained from the same sample, sequenced in a study of blood T cell repertoires in COVID-19. Generated by immunoSEQ multiplex PCR, the TCRdb table keeps only in-frame clones and is missing some. The sample holds more than 75,000 clones, around 88% seen once. The sequencing input was peripheral blood. The receptor source for this set is an elderly man with active or convalescent COVID-19.

The chain combines TRBV27 with TRBJ2-7; TRBD2 agrees at 10 bases. The CDR3 totals 14 residues. The J segment lost 2 bases and the V segment lost 6 bases, leaving 4 bases of the junction unmatched. Germline CDR1 is MNHEY and CDR2 is SMNVEV (reference sequence). CDR3 loop: CASSSLAGAYEQYF. The CDR3 region has the DNA TGTGCCAGCAGCTCTCTAGCGGGGGCCTACGAGCAGTACTTC.

The V and J genes are TRBV9 and TRBJ2-7; 8 positions match TRBD1. Trimming cost V 0 bases and J 3 bases; bases outside gene matches: 23. From germline, CDR1 is SGDLS and CDR2 YYNGEE. CDR3 length equals 21 residues. CDR3 DNA sequence: TGTGCCAGCAGCGTAGGACTTAGGACAGGGACGGATGACCATAACAACTACGAGCAGTACTTC. As protein: CASSVGLRTGTDDHNNYEQYF.

This rearrangement joins TRBV6-5 to TRBJ2-3, with D possibly TRBD2 on 5 matching bases. The CDR3 runs 15 residues. Germline V gene lookup returns CDR1 MNHEY and CDR2 SVGAGI. V lost 5 bases, J lost 1 base, and 13 bases lay in between. CDR3 DNA: TGTGCCAGCAGTCCAGGACTTTTCCGCACAGATACGCAGTATTTT. As protein: CASSPGLFRTDTQYF.

V is TRBV5-1 and J is TRBJ1-3, with 7 bases identical to TRBD1. The CDR3 extends over 17 amino acids. V shed 4 bases and J 3 bases; nucleotides not matched to a gene: 13. Germline CDR1 SGHRS, CDR2 YFSETQ. In DNA, the CDR3 is TGCGCCAGCAGCGCGGAGACAGGGCGCTTAATTGGAAACACCATATATTTT. Its translation: CASSAETGRLIGNTIYF. The complete variable domain, with remaining parts taken from reference TRBV5-1 and TRBJ1-3, reads KAGVTQTPRYLIKTRGQQVTLSCSPISGHRSVSWYQQTPGQGLQFLFEYFSETQRNKGNFPGRFSGRQFSNSRSEMNVSTLELGDSALYLCASSAETGRLIGNTIYFGEGSWLTVV.

V usage is TRBV18 and J usage is TRBJ1-2, with 8 nucleotides matching TRBD1. The ends lost 2 bases at V and 0 bases at J; junction bases unmatched: 8. Germline CDR1 and CDR2: KGHSH and LQKENI. The CDR3 is 17 residues long. The CDR3 bases are TGTGCCAGCTCACCAGAGGCAGGGGGCTCTGCTAACTATGGCTACACCTTC. Amino acids: CASSPEAGGSANYGYTF. The whole variable domain, filled in from reference TRBV18 and TRBJ1-2, reads NAGVMQNPRHLVRRRGQEARLRCSPMKGHSHVYWYRQLPEEGLKFMVYLQKENIIDESGMPKERFSAEFPKEGPSILRIQQVVRGDSAAYFCASSPEAGGSANYGYTFGSGTRLTVV.

The rearrangement joins TRBV7-9 to TRBJ2-7; the match to TRBD1 covers 10 bases. Unmatched junction bases numbered 11, after V lost 5 bases and J lost 7 bases. This CDR3 spans 15 amino acids. Germline-derived CDR1 and CDR2 are SEHNR and FQNEAQ (reference sequence). CDR3 DNA sequence: TGTGCCAGCAGCGCGGGTTCGGTGGGACAGGGGGAGCAGTACTTC. This gives the protein CASSAGSVGQGEQYF.

The J gene is TRBJ1-1, the V gene TRBV7-9; D unresolved. The germline gives CDR1 SEHNR, CDR2 FQNEAQ (reference sequence). This CDR3 is built from 13 residues. Trimming cost V 2 bases and J 5 bases, with 9 bases left between them. As DNA, the CDR3 is TGTGCCAGCAGCTTATTGTCGGGGACTGAAGCTTTCTTT. It specifies CASSLLSGTEAFF.

Only one count was recorded for this clone. The genes are TRBV28 and TRBJ1-1, with D possibly TRBD1 on 5 matching bases. Trimming removed 6 bases from V and 2 bases from J, with 7 bases in between. Per germline, CDR1 MDHEN and CDR2 SYDVKM. The CDR3 has 12 amino acids. The CDR3 DNA sequence: TGTGCCAGCAGGGGGGGAAACACTGAAGCTTTCTTT. Translated, it gives CASRGGNTEAFF.

This clone was picked up a small number of times. This chain uses TRBV6-6 with TRBJ2-7, with TRBD2 as a possible D gene (5 bases). Deletions cut 10 bases from V and 2 bases from J, with 12 bases between. The CDR3 spans 12 residues. Per the germline V gene, CDR1 is MNHNY and CDR2 is SVGAGI (reference sequence). In nucleotides, the CDR3 is TGTGCCACAAGCGTCGGGGCCTACGAGCAGTACTTC. Its translation: CATSVGAYEQYF.

This chain links TRBV7-2 with TRBJ2-7; 9 positions agree with TRBD2. Germline lookup yields CDR1 SGHTA and CDR2 FQGNSA. The CDR3 is 15 residues long. Trimming removed 4 bases from V and 5 bases from J; junction bases left unmatched: 9. This CDR3 is CASSSGGTSPDEQYF. CDR3 bases: TGTGCCAGCAGCTCGGGCGGGACTAGCCCCGACGAGCAGTACTTC.

The chain combines TRBV3-1 (or the pseudogene TRBV3-2) with TRBJ1-1; TRBD1 might be the D (5 bases). CDR3 size: 17 residues. The germline V gene has CDR1 LGHDT and CDR2 YNNKEL (reference sequence). The V and J ends lost 0 bases and 0 bases respectively, with 14 bases between them. For the CDR3, the DNA is TGTGCCAGCAGCCAAGATTTCTGGAGGGGCCTGAACACTGAAGCTTTCTTT. This sequence encodes CASSQDFWRGLNTEAFF.

The CDR3 nucleotides read TGCGCCAGCAGCTTGGGCGGGAGCGCCTCCTACGAGCAGTACTTC. Translated, it gives CASSLGGSASYEQYF. The chain recombines TRBV5-1 with TRBJ2-7; 7 bases fit TRBD2. Germline CDR1 is SGHRS and CDR2 is YFSETQ. There are 15 residues in the CDR3. The ends lost 0 bases at V and 0 bases at J; junction bases unmatched: 3.

The chain links TRBV6-6 to TRBJ1-5; 7 nucleotides line up with TRBD1. The CDR3 has 15 amino acids. In germline, CDR1 is MNHNY, CDR2 SVGAGI (reference sequence). V shed 8 bases and J 0 bases; nucleotides not matched to a gene: 7. The CDR3, as DNA: TGTGCCAGCTATGGGCGGGACAGTAGCAATCAGCCCCAGCATTTT. Translating it yields CASYGRDSSNQPQHF.

The CDR3 reads CASGPPRQQFF. DNA of the CDR3: TGTGCCAGCGGCCCCCCCAGGCAGCAGTTCTTC. The chain employs TRBV28 and TRBJ2-1; D unclear. Trimming left V 8 bases short and J 11 bases short, with 13 bases between. The CDR3 has 11 amino acids. Germline lookup yields CDR1 MDHEN and CDR2 SYDVKM.

The gene calls are TRBV5-1 and TRBJ2-7; 9 bases map to TRBD1. With V trimmed by 4 bases and J by 3 bases, 5 bases remained unmatched. This CDR3 has 14 amino acids. Germline CDR1 reads SGHRS; CDR2 reads YFSETQ. Written as DNA, the CDR3 is TGCGCCAGCAGCGTCCGGGACAGGGACTACGAGCAGTACTTC. Protein sequence: CASSVRDRDYEQYF.

This chain joins TRBV13 and TRBJ2-7; weak D call: TRBD1 (5 bases). The germline gives CDR1 PRHDT, CDR2 FYEKMQ (reference sequence). Trimming took 5 bases from V and 0 from J, leaving 11 bases between them. The CDR3 sequence is 14 residues long. The chain's CDR3 is CASSSRQSSYEQYF. For the CDR3, the DNA is TGTGCCAGCAGCAGTCGACAGAGCTCCTACGAGCAGTACTTC. Together with reference TRBV13 and TRBJ2-7, the CDR3 gives the full variable domain: AAGVIQSPRHLIKEKRETATLKCYPIPRHDTVYWYQQGPGQDPQFLISFYEKMQSDKGSIPDRFSAQQFSDYHSELNMSSLELGDSALYFCASSSRQSSYEQYFGPGTRLTVT.

This clone rates as medium-sized (0.01 to 0.1%). V and J are TRBV19 and TRBJ2-7; 9 bases align to TRBD1. The CDR3 loop spans 15 amino acids. CDR1 is LNHDA and CDR2 is SQIVND in the germline V gene (reference sequence). J lost 3 bases, V lost 5 bases, and 8 bases had no gene match. For the CDR3, the DNA is TGTGCCAGTAGTCGACCGGGACAGGGCATCTACGAGCAGTACTTC. Translating it yields CASSRPGQGIYEQYF.

The chain carries TRBV10-3 and TRBJ2-5; possibly TRBD1 for D (5 bases). This CDR3 comprises 13 residues. Germline lookup yields CDR1 ENHRY and CDR2 SYGVKD. V lost 9 bases and J 5 bases, leaving 16 bases between the germline ends. CDR3 loop: CAIRGGDRETQYF. The CDR3 coding sequence is TGTGCCATAAGGGGCGGAGATCGGGAGACCCAGTACTTC.

CDR3 amino acids: CASSQDPTGRTDEKLFF. The CDR3 DNA reads as TGCGCCAGCAGCCAAGACCCGACAGGTCGTACAGATGAAAAACTGTTTTTT. This chain joins TRBV4-1 and TRBJ1-4, with D possibly being TRBD1 (6 bases). Germline CDR1 MGHRA, CDR2 YSYEKL. The V end was cut by 0 bases, the J end by 6 bases, with 17 bases between. This CDR3 contains 17 residues.